This TCR beta chain was captured by sequencing in a study of T cell responses to AZD1222 COVID-19 vaccine listed by TCRdb under 2021. Background for the entire study: Because spike-specific TCR depth and breadth did not differ between the two schedules, AZD1222 recipients who got a second dose at roughly 4 weeks were pooled with those who got a second dose at roughly 12 weeks. A total of 230 to 250 trial participants underwent TCR sequencing, of whom under 220 had received two doses of AZD1222 and some 25 had received two doses of the MenACWY control vaccine. Trial participants were enrolled by age into 18-55, 56-69 and 70-plus year subgroups, with approximately 150, 28 and 58 TCR-sequenced participants respectively.

The CDR3 regions of human TCRbeta chains were analyzed by immunosequencing. The published analysis was carried out like this. TCRs in the repertoires were compared against a reference library of SARS-CoV-2-specific TCRs that had been generated with the MIRA antigen-specificity platform. Breadth was defined as the fraction of unique TCRs that were SARS-CoV-2-associated, and depth was defined as the fraction of total T cells that were SARS-CoV-2-associated. Using the MIRA data, every spike-specific TCR was mapped to the spike region that the TCR reacted to and assigned to either a CD4 or a CD8 class. Log10-transformed breadth and depth values were compared by one-way ANOVA with Sidak's multiple comparisons tests. Not all clones reach the TCRdb copy of this immuneACCESS table, which keeps in-frame sequences only. Checked studies attribute under half of the gap to unresolved V genes and leave the rest unexplained. That table supplies the V and J calls and clone size; D and trimming were determined from the DNA. In this sample the table shows 80,000 to 90,000 clones, about nine tenths of which occur a single time. Around 3% of the sample lies in the top ten.

The time point tag for this specimen amounts to: baseline before first vaccination. Vaccinee samples were obtained from the UK trials COV001 and COV002, which included a single-blind randomized controlled phase 2/3 trial of AZD1222 (ChAdOx1 nCoV-19) in healthy adults. For TCRbeta chain sequencing, PBMC samples were collected from trial participants at day 0 and at day 28 after the second dose. In this sample, this clone turned up once. What this receptor recognizes is not known. No base qualities exist here, and no much larger clone lies one base off it. The research as a whole found: Nearly half of unique spike-specific TCRs reportedly recognized epitopes outside regions mutated in the B.1.351 and B.1.1.7 variants. A significant rise in spike-specific TCR breadth and depth was observed after two AZD1222 doses relative to day 0 and relative to MenACWY recipients. No day 14 peak-response samples were available, so repertoires were characterized only after the peak T cell response. Conclusions about previously exposed vaccinees are limited, since just five to seven AZD1222 recipients were seropositive for SARS-CoV-2 at baseline. CD4 TCRs associated with the vaccine covered the entire spike protein, and the dominant responses were in regions 160-218 and 743-854. Participants were mostly white British, with more females than males. The authors suggested clonal diversity may have been underestimated. In the small 56-69-year group, the increase in depth fell short of significance, most likely because of low power.

The clonotype comes from an adult in good health. Source: peripheral blood, taken on day 0 of AZD1222 vaccination.

In nucleotide form, the sequence is TGTGCCAGTAGTATGGGGGGTTTGGACACTGAAGCTTTCTTT. The encoded protein is CASSMGGLDTEAFF. Recombination joined TRBV19 with TRBJ1-1; D gene: possibly TRBD1, on 5 matching bases. V lost 3 bases and J lost 3 bases; the stretch between them is 11 bases long. Sequences LNHDA (CDR1) and SQIVND (CDR2) are obtained from the germline V gene (reference sequence). Measured from the cysteine to the phenylalanine, the CDR3 is 14 residues long. CDR3 DNA is the only sequence kept; it has 42 bases, read in frame from the first base.